Following are 13 T cell receptor beta chains from one sample sequenced in a study of blood T cell repertoires in COVID-19. Method: immunoSEQ multiplex PCR; TCRdb's copy keeps in-frame clones and lacks some. The top ten hold roughly 3% of the sample, which has tens of thousands of clones, approximately 86% seen once. Sample: peripheral blood. The receptors were gathered from a man in his fifties with active COVID-19.

The chain uses TRBV5-4 and TRBJ2-3; 7 positions agree with TRBD2. Germline CDR1 reads SGHNT; CDR2 reads YYREEE (reference sequence). V was pared by 2 bases and J by 4 bases, with 7 bases of the junction left unmatched. The CDR3 has 15 amino acids. As DNA, the CDR3 is TGTGCCAGCAGCTTTGCGGGGAGGGCGGCAGATACGCAGTATTTT. This translates into CASSFAGRAADTQYF.

The chain is built from TRBV9 and TRBJ1-6, with TRBD1 identical over 8 bases. Germline CDR1 SGDLS, CDR2 YYNGEE. Trimming took 4 bases from V and 6 from J; bases not matched to a gene: 6. The CDR3 runs 15 residues. CDR3 protein: CASSQGQGGNSPLHF. CDR3 in DNA: TGTGCCAGCAGCCAAGGACAGGGTGGTAATTCACCCCTCCACTTT.

The V and J genes are TRBV3-1 (or the pseudogene TRBV3-2) and TRBJ1-4; TRBD1 is a possible D gene (5 bases). The CDR3 covers 17 residues. The germline gives CDR1 LGHDT, CDR2 YNNKEL (reference sequence). Between the trimmed V and J ends, which lost 0 bases and 6 bases, there was a span of 17 bases. CDR3 in DNA: TGTGCCAGCAGCCAAGATTCTGCCGGGGGGTTAGATGAAAAACTGTTTTTT. Translation gives CASSQDSAGGLDEKLFF.

This sequence joins TRBV11-3 and TRBJ1-1; D might be TRBD1 (5 bases). Germline V gene data show CDR1 as SGHNT and CDR2 as YENEEA. The CDR3 has 13 amino acids. Trimming left V 6 bases short and J 6 bases short, with 14 bases between. The CDR3, as DNA: TGTGCCAGCAGGCGGGGCCCAGGTGCTGAAGCTTTCTTT. It yields the protein CASRRGPGAEAFF.

The chain is built from TRBV5-4 and TRBJ2-5, with D uncertain. Trimming removed 1 base at V and 5 bases at J, with 9 bases between. Germline CDR1 and CDR2: SGHNT and YYREEE (reference sequence). This CDR3 contains 13 residues. The CDR3 nucleotides are TGTGCCAGCAGCTTGACCATCGCGGAGACCCAGTACTTC. Translation: CASSLTIAETQYF.

The CDR3 region is CASSFRGIGETQYF. CDR3 DNA sequence: TGTGCCAGCAGCTTCCGGGGTATAGGTGAGACCCAGTACTTC. The chain employs TRBV13 and TRBJ2-5; D perhaps matches TRBD2 (5 bases). The CDR3 has 14 amino acids. Germline CDR1 reads PRHDT; CDR2 reads FYEKMQ (reference sequence). V was cut by 3 bases and J by 5 bases, with 13 bases left in between. The entire variable domain, with the rest obtained from reference TRBV13 and TRBJ2-5, is as follows: AAGVIQSPRHLIKEKRETATLKCYPIPRHDTVYWYQQGPGQDPQFLISFYEKMQSDKGSIPDRFSAQQFSDYHSELNMSSLELGDSALYFCASSFRGIGETQYFGPGTRLLVL.

This clone was counted between two and nine times. The V call is TRBV2, the J call TRBJ1-2; maybe TRBD1 (6 bases). This CDR3 has 15 amino acids. Looked up from germline, CDR1 is SNHLY and CDR2 is FYNNEI. The V end was cut by 8 bases, the J end by 8 bases, with 24 bases between. CDR3 loop: CASDRVVSGVSGYTF. The CDR3 coding sequence is TGTGCCAGCGATCGTGTGGTCTCAGGGGTATCAGGCTACACCTTC.

This chain joins TRBV11-3 and TRBJ2-7; 7 bases agree with TRBD1. CDR1 and CDR2 from the germline V gene are SGHNT and YENEEA. CDR3 length equals 15 residues. V was pared by 8 bases and J by 1 base, with 11 bases of the junction left unmatched. This chain's CDR3 is CASHAGGLASYEQYF. The CDR3 nucleotides are TGTGCCAGCCACGCAGGGGGTCTCGCTTCCTACGAGCAGTACTTC.

The chain is built from TRBV2 and TRBJ1-2; the D is unclear. Germline CDR1 SNHLY, CDR2 FYNNEI. This CDR3 is 13 amino acids long. The V gene lost 4 bases and the J gene lost 5 bases, with 11 bases spanning the gap. This CDR3 reads CASSVTPRYGYTF. CDR3 in DNA: TGTGCCAGCAGTGTGACCCCTAGATATGGCTACACCTTC.

This clone was recorded only once. The CDR3 sequence is CASSPRGGLADNEQFF. CDR3 in DNA: TGTGCCAGCAGCCCTCGAGGGGGACTAGCGGACAATGAGCAGTTCTTC. The chain has TRBV9 and TRBJ2-1; 11 nucleotides align to TRBD2. Germline V gene lookup returns CDR1 SGDLS and CDR2 YYNGEE. The CDR3 spans 16 residues. The junction had 8 bases not matched to a gene; V was cut back by 4 bases and J by 5 bases.

The chain uses TRBV24-1 and TRBJ1-1; 9 nucleotides align to TRBD1. Germline CDR1 is KGHDR and CDR2 is SFDVKD. Trimming removed 3 bases from V and 1 base from J; junction bases left unmatched: 8. The CDR3 length is 17 residues. The CDR3 loop reads CATSDLKGGQGNTEAFF. The CDR3 nucleotides are TGTGCCACCAGTGATCTGAAAGGGGGACAGGGGAACACTGAAGCTTTCTTT.

The gene calls are TRBV7-9 and TRBJ1-2, with 7 bases aligning to TRBD1. There are 16 residues in the CDR3. V lost 4 bases, J lost 4 bases, and 12 bases stayed unmatched. Germline CDR1 reads SEHNR; CDR2 reads FQNEAQ (reference sequence). CDR3 protein: CASSSGSQGVGYGYTF. The DNA for the CDR3 is TGTGCCAGCAGCTCTGGCTCGCAGGGGGTCGGCTATGGCTACACCTTC.

This clone was detected once. The chain carries TRBV4-1 and TRBJ1-1, with 7 bases that match TRBD1. Germline V gene sequence: CDR1 MGHRA, CDR2 YSYEKL. CDR3 size: 15 residues. The V segment lost 2 bases and the J segment 3 bases; nucleotides outside the gene matches: 6. CDR3 residues: CASSQNRGSYTEAFF. CDR3 bases: TGCGCCAGCAGCCAAAACAGGGGTTCTTACACTGAAGCTTTCTTT.